The present entry profiles one TCR beta chain with its context. This specimen comes from a study of OX40 agonist ivuxolimab in advanced cancers. Overall study context: Patients received intravenous ivuxolimab every 2 weeks at 0.01 to 10 mg/kg. The study enrolled dose-escalation patients with hepatocellular carcinoma, melanoma, renal cell or head and neck cancer.

Germline V gives CDR1 LNHDA, CDR2 SQIVND (reference sequence). This CDR3 region has 14 residues. V gave up 5 bases and J gave up 6 bases, with 16 bases separating them. Profiled with immunoSEQ multiplex PCR; TCRdb holds only in-frame clones, not every one. Of about 80,000 clones listed, approximately 92% were seen once; the top ten hold over 8.5%. Sequenced here: CD4+ or CD8+ T cells sorted from blood, sampled in a trial of the OX40 agonist ivuxolimab. This sequence joins TRBV19 and TRBJ1-2; D not resolved. The receptor's source is an adult with an advanced solid tumor such as melanoma, head and neck, liver or kidney cancer. Here the CDR3 reads CASSLPGVLHGYTF. The CDR3 DNA sequence: TGTGCCAGTAGTCTCCCCGGGGTCCTGCATGGCTACACCTTC.